The T cell receptor beta chain under discussion was sequenced for a study of beta chain features in type 1 diabetes. The overall study: Age, gender and cell yields were similar between patients and healthy donors. Examination spanned about 99 million sorted cells from all samples.

General study findings and limits: Lower insertion and higher deletion counts appeared at VDJ junctions in type 1 diabetes patients. Patients showed naive, central memory and Treg TCRB repertoires that appeared more similar than those of healthy donors. Significant though moderate, a shortening of TCRB CDR3s appeared in all four CD4+ subsets of Type 1 diabetes patients.

The CDR3 totals 15 residues. Trimming pared 0 bases from V and 1 base from J, leaving 10 bases between. Per germline, CDR1 SGHRS and CDR2 YFSETQ. As for this clone: Its antigen is not known.

Reverse transcription of all isolated RNA meant that expressed TCRB transcripts were sequenced. The repertoire was sequenced with immunoSEQ multiplex PCR; TCRdb's copy has only in-frame clones and lacks some. The sample has 400,000 or so clones, 8% to 10% seen once. Sample: central memory CD4+ T cells from blood. V is TRBV5-1 and J is TRBJ1-1; the D is unclear. This sequence originates from a man younger than 40 with type 1 diabetes. CDR3 sequence (DNA): TGCGCCAGCAGCTTGGGCGTAAACAGGAACACTGAAGCTTTCTTT. Amino acids: CASSLGVNRNTEAFF. Based on the CDR3 plus reference TRBV5-1 and TRBJ1-1, the full variable domain is KAGVTQTPRYLIKTRGQQVTLSCSPISGHRSVSWYQQTPGQGLQFLFEYFSETQRNKGNFPGRFSGRQFSNSRSEMNVSTLELGDSALYLCASSLGVNRNTEAFFGQGTRLTVV.